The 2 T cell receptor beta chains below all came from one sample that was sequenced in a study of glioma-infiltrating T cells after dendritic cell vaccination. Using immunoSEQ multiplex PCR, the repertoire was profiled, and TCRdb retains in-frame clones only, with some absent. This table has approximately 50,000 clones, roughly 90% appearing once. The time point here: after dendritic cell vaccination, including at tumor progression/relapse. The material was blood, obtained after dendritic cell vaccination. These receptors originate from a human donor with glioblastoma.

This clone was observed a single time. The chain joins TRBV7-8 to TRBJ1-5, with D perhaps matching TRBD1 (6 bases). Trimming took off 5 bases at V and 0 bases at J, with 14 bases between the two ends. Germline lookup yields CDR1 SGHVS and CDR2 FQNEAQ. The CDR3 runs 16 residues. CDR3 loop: CASSPSDRSSNQPQHF. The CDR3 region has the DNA TGTGCCAGCAGCCCATCAGACAGGAGTAGCAATCAGCCCCAGCATTTT.

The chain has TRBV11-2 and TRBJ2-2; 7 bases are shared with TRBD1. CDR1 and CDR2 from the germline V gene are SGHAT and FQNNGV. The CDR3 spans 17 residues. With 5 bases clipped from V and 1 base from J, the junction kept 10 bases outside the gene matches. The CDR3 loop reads CASSRPQTGRNTGELFF. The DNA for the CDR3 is TGTGCCAGCAGCCGTCCGCAGACAGGGCGGAACACCGGGGAGCTGTTTTTT.